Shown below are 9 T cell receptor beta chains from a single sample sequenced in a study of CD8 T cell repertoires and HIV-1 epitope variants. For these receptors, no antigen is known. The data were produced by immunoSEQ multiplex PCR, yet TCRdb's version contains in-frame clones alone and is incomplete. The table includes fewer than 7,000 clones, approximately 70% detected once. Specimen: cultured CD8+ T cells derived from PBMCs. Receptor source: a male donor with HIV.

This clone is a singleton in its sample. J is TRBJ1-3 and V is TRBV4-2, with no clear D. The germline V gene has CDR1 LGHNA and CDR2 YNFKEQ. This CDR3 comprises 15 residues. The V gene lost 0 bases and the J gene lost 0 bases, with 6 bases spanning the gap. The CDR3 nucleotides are TGTGCCAGCAGCCAAGACAGGAGCTCTGGAAACACCATATATTTT. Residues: CASSQDRSSGNTIYF.

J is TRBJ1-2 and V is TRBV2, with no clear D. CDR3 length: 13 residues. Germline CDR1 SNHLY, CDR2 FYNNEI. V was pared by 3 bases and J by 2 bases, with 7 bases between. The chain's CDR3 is CASSDTNNYGYTF. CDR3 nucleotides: TGTGCCAGCAGTGATACGAACAACTATGGCTACACCTTC.

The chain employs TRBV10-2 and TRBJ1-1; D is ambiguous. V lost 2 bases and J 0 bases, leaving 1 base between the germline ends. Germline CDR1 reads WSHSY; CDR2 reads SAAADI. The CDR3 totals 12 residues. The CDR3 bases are TGCGCCAGCAGTGAGATGAACACTGAAGCTTTCTTT. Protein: CASSEMNTEAFF.

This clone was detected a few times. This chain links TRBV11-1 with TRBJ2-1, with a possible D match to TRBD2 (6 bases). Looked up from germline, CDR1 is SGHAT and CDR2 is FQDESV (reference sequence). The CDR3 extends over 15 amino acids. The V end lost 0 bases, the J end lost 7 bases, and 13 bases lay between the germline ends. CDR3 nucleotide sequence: TGTGCCAGCAGCTTAGCTAGGCTAGCGAGGAATGAGCAGTTCTTC. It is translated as CASSLARLARNEQFF.

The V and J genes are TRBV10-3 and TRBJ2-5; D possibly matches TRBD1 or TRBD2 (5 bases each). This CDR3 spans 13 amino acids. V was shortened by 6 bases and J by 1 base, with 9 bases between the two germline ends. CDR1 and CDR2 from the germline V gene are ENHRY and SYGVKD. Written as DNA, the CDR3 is TGTGCCATCAGGGGGGTGGGCCAAGAGACCCAGTACTTC. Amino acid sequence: CAIRGVGQETQYF.

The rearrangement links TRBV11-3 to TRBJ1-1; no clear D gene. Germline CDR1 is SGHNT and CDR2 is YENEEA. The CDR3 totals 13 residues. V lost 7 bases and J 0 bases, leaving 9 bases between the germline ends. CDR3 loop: CASTLHLNTEAFF. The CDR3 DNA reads TGTGCCAGCACCCTACACTTGAACACTGAAGCTTTCTTT.

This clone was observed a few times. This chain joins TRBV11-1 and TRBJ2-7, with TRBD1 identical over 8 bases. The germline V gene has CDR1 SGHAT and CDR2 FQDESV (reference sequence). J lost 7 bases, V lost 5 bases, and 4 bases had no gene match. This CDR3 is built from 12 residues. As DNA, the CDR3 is TGTGCCAGCAGCACGACAGGGGTTGAGCAGTACTTC. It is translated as CASSTTGVEQYF.

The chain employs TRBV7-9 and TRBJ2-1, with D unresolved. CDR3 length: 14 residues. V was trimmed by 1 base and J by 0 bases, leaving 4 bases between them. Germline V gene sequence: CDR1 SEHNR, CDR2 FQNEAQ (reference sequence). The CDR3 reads CASSLDSSYNEQFF. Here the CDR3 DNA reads TGTGCCAGCAGCTTAGATAGCTCCTACAATGAGCAGTTCTTC.

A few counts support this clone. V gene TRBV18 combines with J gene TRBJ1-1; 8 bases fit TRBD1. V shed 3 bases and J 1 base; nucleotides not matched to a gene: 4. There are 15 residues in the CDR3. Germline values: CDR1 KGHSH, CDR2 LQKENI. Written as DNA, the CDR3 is TGTGCCAGCTCACCCGTTGGACAGGGGAACACTGAAGCTTTCTTT. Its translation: CASSPVGQGNTEAFF. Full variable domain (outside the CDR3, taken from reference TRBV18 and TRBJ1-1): NAGVMQNPRHLVRRRGQEARLRCSPMKGHSHVYWYRQLPEEGLKFMVYLQKENIIDESGMPKERFSAEFPKEGPSILRIQQVVRGDSAAYFCASSPVGQGNTEAFFGQGTRLTVV.